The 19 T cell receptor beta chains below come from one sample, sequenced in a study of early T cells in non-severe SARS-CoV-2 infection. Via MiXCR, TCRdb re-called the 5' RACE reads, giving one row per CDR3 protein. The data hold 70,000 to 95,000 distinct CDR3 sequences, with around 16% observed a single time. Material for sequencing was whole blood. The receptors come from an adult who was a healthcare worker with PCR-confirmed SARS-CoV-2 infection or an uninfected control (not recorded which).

Here the CDR3 DNA reads TGTGCCAGCAGTTTTTCTTCGATCCACCGAGATACGCAGTATTTT. Encoded protein: CASSFSSIHRDTQYF. The rearrangement joins TRBV27 to TRBJ2-3; unclear D gene. The CDR3 totals 15 residues. The ends were cut back, 3 bases at V and 5 bases at J, with 15 bases in the middle. Germline V gene sequence: CDR1 MNHEY, CDR2 SMNVEV (reference sequence).

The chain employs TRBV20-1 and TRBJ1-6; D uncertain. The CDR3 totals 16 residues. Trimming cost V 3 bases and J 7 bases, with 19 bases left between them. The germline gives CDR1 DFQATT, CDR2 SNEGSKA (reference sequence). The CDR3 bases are TGCAGTGCTAGGCCGGAAAAGTTACCCTCAAATTCACCCCTCCACTTT. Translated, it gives CSARPEKLPSNSPLHF.

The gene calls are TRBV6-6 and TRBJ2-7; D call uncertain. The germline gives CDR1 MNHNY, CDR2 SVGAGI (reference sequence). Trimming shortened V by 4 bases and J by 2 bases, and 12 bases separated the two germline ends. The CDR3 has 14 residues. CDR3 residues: CASSSAQAAYEQYF. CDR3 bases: TGTGCCAGCAGTTCAGCCCAGGCCGCCTACGAGCAGTACTTC.

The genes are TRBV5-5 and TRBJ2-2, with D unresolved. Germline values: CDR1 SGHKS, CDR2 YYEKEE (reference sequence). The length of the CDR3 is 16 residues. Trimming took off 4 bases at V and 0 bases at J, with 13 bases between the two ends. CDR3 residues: CASSRQRTANTGELFF. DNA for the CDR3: TGTGCCAGCAGCCGGCAGCGAACGGCGAACACCGGGGAGCTGTTTTTT.

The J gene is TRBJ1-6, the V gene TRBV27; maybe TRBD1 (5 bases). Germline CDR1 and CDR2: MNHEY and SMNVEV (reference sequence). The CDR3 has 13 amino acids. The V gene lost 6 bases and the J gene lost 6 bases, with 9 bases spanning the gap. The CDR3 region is CASRVGGNSPLHF. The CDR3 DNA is TGTGCCAGCAGGGTCGGGGGTAATTCACCCCTCCACTTT.

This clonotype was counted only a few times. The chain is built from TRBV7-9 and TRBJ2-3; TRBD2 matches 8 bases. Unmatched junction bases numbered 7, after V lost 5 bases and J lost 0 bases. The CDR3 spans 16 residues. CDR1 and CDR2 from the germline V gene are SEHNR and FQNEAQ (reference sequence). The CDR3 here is CASSIIAGPSTDTQYF. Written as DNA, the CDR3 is TGTGCCAGCAGCATCATAGCGGGACCCAGCACAGATACGCAGTATTTT. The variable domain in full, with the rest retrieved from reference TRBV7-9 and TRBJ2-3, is DTGVSQNPRHKITKRGQNVTFRCDPISEHNRLYWYRQTLGQGPEFLTYFQNEAQLEKSRLLSDRFSAERPKGSFSTLEIQRTEQGDSAMYLCASSIIAGPSTDTQYFGPGTRLTVL.

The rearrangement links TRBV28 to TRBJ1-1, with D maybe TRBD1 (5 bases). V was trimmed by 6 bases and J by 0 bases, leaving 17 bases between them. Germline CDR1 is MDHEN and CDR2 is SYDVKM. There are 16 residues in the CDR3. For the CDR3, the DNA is TGTGCCAGCAGCCCTGGATCGTCAGGGATGAACACTGAAGCTTTCTTT. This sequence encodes CASSPGSSGMNTEAFF.

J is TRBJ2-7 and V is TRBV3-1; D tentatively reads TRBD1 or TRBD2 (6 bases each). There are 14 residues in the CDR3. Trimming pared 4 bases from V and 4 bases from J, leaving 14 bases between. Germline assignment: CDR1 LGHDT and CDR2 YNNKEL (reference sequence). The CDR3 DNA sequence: TGTGCCAGCAGCCGGACCGGAGGGGGATACGAGCAGTACTTC. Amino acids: CASSRTGGGYEQYF.

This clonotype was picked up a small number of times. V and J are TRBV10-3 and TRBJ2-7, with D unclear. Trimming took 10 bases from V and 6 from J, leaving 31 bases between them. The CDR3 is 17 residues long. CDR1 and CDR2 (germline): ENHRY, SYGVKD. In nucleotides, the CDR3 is TGTGCCACCCCCTCTGAACCCCCATCCGAACCCTCTCGCGAGCAGTACTTC. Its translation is CATPSEPPSEPSREQYF.

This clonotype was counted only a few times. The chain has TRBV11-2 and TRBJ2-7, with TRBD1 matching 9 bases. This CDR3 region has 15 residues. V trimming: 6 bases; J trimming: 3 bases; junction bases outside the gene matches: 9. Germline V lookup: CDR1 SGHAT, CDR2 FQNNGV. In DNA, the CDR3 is TGTGCCAGCAGTCTTTCGGACAGGGGACACTACGAGCAGTACTTC. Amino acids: CASSLSDRGHYEQYF.

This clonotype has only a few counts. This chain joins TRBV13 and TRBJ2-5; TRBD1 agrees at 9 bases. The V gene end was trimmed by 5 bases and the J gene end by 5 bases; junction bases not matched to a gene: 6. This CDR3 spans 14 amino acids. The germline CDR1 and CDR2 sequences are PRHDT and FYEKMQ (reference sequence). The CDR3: CASSRGTGRETQYF. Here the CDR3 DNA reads TGTGCCAGCAGCAGGGGGACAGGGCGTGAGACCCAGTACTTC.

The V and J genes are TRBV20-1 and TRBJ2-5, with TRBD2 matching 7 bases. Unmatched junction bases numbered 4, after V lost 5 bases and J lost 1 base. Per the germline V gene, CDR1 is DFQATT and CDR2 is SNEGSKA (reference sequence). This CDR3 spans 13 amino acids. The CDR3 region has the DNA TGCAGTGCTGTTCTAGCGGCCCAAGAGACCCAGTACTTC. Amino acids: CSAVLAAQETQYF.

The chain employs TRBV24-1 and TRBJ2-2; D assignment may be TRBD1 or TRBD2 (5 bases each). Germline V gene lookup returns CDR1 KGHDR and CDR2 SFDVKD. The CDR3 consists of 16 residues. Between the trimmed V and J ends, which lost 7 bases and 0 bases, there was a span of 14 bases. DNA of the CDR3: TGTGCCACCAGCGCTCAGGGAGTTCCGAACACCGGGGAGCTGTTTTTT. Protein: CATSAQGVPNTGELFF.

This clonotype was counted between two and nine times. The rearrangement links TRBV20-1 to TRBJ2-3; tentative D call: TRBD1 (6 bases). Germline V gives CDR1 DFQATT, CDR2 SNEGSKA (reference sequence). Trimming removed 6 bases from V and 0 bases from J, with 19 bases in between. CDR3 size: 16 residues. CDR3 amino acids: CSAPTLGQTSTDTQYF. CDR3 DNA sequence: TGCAGTGCCCCAACTCTCGGACAGACTAGCACAGATACGCAGTATTTT.

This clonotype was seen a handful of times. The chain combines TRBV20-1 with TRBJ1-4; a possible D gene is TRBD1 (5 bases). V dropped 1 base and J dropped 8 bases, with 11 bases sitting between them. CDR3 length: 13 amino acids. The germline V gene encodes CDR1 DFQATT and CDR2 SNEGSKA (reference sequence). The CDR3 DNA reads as TGCAGTGCTAGAGGGGGCGGTGAGGAAAAACTGTTTTTT. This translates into CSARGGGEEKLFF.

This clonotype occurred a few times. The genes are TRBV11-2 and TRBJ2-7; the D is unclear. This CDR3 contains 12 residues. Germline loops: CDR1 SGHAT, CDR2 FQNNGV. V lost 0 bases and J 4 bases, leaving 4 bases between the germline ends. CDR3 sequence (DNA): TGTGCCAGCAGCTTAGACGGGTACGAGCAGTACTTC. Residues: CASSLDGYEQYF.

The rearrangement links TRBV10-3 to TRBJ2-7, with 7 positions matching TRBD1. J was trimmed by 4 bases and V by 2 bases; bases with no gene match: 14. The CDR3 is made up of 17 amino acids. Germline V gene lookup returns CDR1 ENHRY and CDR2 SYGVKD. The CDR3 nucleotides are TGTGCCATCAGTGAGCCCGCGCAAGGGGGCCGCAGTTACGAGCAGTACTTC. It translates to CAISEPAQGGRSYEQYF.

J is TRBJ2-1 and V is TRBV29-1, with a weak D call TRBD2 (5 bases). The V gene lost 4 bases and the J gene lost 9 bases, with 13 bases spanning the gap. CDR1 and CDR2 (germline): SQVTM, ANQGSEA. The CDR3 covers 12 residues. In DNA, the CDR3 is TGCAGCGTTGTTAAGGGAGTGGGTGAGCAGTTCTTC. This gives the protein CSVVKGVGEQFF.

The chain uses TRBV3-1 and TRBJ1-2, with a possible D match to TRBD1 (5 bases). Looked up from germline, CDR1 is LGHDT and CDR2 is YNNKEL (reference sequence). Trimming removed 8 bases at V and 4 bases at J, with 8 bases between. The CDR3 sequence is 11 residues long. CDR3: CASGDVYGYTF. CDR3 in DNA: TGTGCCAGCGGGGACGTCTATGGCTACACCTTC. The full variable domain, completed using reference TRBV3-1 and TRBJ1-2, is DTAVSQTPKYLVTQMGNDKSIKCEQNLGHDTMYWYKQDSKKFLKIMFSYNNKELIINETVPNRFSPKSPDKAHLNLHINSLELGDSAVYFCASGDVYGYTFGSGTRLTVV.